This T cell receptor (beta chain) was recorded in a study of cytomegalovirus exposure and HLA in healthy donors. General study findings and limits: In a later analysis, TCR beta V- and J-gene trimming showed a link to a missense DCLRE1C variant. Several of the most significant clusters appeared linked to common viral pathogens, based on a later analysis. Per published accounts, TCR beta sequences correctly predicted the HLA-A and HLA-B alleles of most subjects. There were some V segments, including TRBV6-2 and TRBV6-3, excluded as indistinguishable.

V was pared by 4 bases and J by 8 bases, with 23 bases between. The CDR3 contains 16 residues. Germline V CDR1 and CDR2: MDHEN, SYDVKM. In the case of this clone: Its target is unknown.

PCR was performed using 60 Vbeta and 13 Jbeta primers. Profiling relied on immunoSEQ multiplex PCR, and the TCRdb table lists in-frame clones only, not all of them. Of approximately 110,000 clones in the sample, around 78% were seen once. The J gene is TRBJ1-2, the V gene TRBV28; D may be TRBD1 (6 bases). The sequence derives from a man aged 35 to 55 in good health and CMV-seronegative. Sequenced: PBMCs. DNA of the CDR3: TGTGCCAGCAGTTCCCCATCGACAGGACCTAGGGGGGGCTACACCTTC. Translation gives CASSSPSTGPRGGYTF.